Included here is one TCR beta chain sequence, with context. Antigen unknown. This sample is drawn from a study of T cells in localized non-small cell lung cancer. Study-wide points: Heterogeneity is still possible, as just one tumor region was sequenced. Patients showing higher blood T cell density tended to see longer overall survival. The greatest T cell clonality was found in uninvolved adjacent lung (higher than in tumor). Across samples, adjacent lung featured a median around 55 of the top 100 tumor clones.

The V gene end was trimmed by 1 base and the J gene end by 0 bases; junction bases not matched to a gene: 11. The CDR3 totals 19 residues. Germline V gene data show CDR1 as MNHNS and CDR2 as SASEGT. Clones were sequenced by immunoSEQ multiplex PCR, and TCRdb holds only the in-frame ones, with some missing. Among over 20,000 clones listed, over 70% were seen once. The rearrangement uses TRBV6-1 and TRBJ2-2; 7 nucleotides align to TRBD2. The source of this sequence is a man aged 40 to 70 with stage III squamous cell lung carcinoma. This specimen was peripheral blood, taken before any cancer treatment. CDR3: CASSEVVVLGGTNTGELFF. Here the CDR3 DNA reads TGTGCCAGCAGTGAAGTGGTCGTCCTGGGGGGGACGAACACCGGGGAGCTGTTTTTT.